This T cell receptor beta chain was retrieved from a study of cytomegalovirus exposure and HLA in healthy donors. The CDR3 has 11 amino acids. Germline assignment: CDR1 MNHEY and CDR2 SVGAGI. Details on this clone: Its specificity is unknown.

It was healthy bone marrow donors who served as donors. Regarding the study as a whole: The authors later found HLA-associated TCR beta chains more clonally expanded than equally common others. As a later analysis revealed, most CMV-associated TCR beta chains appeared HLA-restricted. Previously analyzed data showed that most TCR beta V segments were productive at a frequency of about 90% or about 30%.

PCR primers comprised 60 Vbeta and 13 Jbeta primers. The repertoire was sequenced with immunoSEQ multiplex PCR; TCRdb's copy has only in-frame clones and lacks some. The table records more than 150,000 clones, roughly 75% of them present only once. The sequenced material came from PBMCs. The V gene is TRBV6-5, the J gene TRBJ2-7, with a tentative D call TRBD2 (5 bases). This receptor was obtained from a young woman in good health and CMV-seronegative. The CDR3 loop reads CVSGSAYEQYF. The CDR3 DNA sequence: TGTGTCTCGGGGTCGGCTTACGAGCAGTACTTC.